The 2 T cell receptor beta chains listed next were all sequenced from one sample in a study of shared clonotypes between healthy human individuals. The method was immunoSEQ multiplex PCR; TCRdb's version includes in-frame clones alone and lacks a portion of them. The data show roughly 500,000 clones, with 75% to 85% seen just once and 10% to 15% held by the top ten. The sequencing input was PBMCs. These receptors were taken from a woman in her 40s in good health. Some clones in this sample may be carry-over from other donors' samples.

The genes are TRBV4-3 and TRBJ2-3; D is perhaps TRBD1 (5 bases). The CDR3 runs 15 residues. Trimming took 0 bases from V and 2 from J, leaving 9 bases between them. The V gene's germline CDR1 is LGHNA and CDR2 YSLEER. The CDR3 spells CASSQDGRATDTQYF. The CDR3 coding sequence is TGCGCCAGCAGCCAAGATGGCAGGGCCACAGATACGCAGTATTTT.

The CDR3 reads CASSPQTGTGNNEQFF. In DNA form, the CDR3 reads TGTGCCAGCAGCCCACAAACCGGGACGGGGAACAATGAGCAGTTCTTC. This chain uses TRBV9 with TRBJ2-1; D tentatively reads TRBD1 or TRBD2 (5 bases each). CDR1 and CDR2 from the germline V gene are SGDLS and YYNGEE. Trimming shortened V by 4 bases and J by 5 bases, and 19 bases separated the two germline ends. The CDR3 is 16 amino acids. Variable domain in full (rest from reference TRBV9 and TRBJ2-1): DSGVTQTPKHLITATGQRVTLRCSPRSGDLSVYWYQQSLDQGLQFLIQYYNGEERAKGNILERFSAQQFPDLHSELNLSSLELGDSALYFCASSPQTGTGNNEQFFGPGTRLTVL.